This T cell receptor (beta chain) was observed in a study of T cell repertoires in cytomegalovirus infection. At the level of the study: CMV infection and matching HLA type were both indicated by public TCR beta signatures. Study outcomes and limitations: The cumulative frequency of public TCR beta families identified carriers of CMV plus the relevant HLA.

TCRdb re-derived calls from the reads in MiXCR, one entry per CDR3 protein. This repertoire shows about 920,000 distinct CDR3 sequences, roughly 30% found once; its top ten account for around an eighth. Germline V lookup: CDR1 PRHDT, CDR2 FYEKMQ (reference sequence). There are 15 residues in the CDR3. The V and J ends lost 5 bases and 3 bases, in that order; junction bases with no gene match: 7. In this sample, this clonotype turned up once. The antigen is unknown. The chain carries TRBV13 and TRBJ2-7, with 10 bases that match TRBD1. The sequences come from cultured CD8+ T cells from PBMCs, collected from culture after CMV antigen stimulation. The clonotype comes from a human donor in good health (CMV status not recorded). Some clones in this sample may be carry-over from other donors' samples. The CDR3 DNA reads TGTGCCAGCAGCCGCCAGGGACAGGGGAACTACGAGCAGTACTTC. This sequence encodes CASSRQGQGNYEQYF.